Listed below are T cell receptor beta chains from one sample, sequenced in a study of T cell responses to AZD1222 COVID-19 vaccine. TCRdb's table, derived via immunoSEQ multiplex PCR, lists solely in-frame clones and lacks some. Here the sample spans 75,000 to 100,000 clones, about 94% being singletons. Specimen: peripheral blood, collected 28 days after the second AZD1222 dose. The source of these receptors is an adult who received the AZD1222 COVID-19 vaccine. Both conserved end residues are part of each CDR3. A D gene is named only where the DNA matches it firmly. Expanded clones are given a class, and other clones once, few, many or no size at all.

cdr3_nt: TGTGCCAGCAGCCCCACGGGGGTGGGGAACACCGGGGAGCTGTTTTTT; cdr3_aa: CASSPTGVGNTGELFF; j_call: TRBJ2-2; clone_size: NA; d_call: NA; v_call: TRBV11-2
cdr3_nt: TGTGCCAGCAGTTTATCTTCCGCCAACGAGCAGTACTTC; cdr3_aa: CASSLSSANEQYF; j_call: TRBJ2-7; clone_size: NA; d_call: NA; v_call: TRBV28
cdr3_nt: TGTGCCAGCAGTTACTCGAAGGAACAGGGGAATCATGGCTACACCTTC; cdr3_aa: CASSYSKEQGNHGYTF; j_call: TRBJ1-2; clone_size: once; d_call: TRBD1; v_call: TRBV6-2/TRBV6-3
cdr3_nt: TGTGCCAGCAGCTTAGATTGGGAACAGCAGTACTTC; cdr3_aa: CASSLDWEQQYF; j_call: TRBJ2-7; clone_size: NA; d_call: NA; v_call: TRBV7-9
cdr3_nt: TGCGCCAGCAGCCTCAGGGTTCGGGACACAGATACGCAGTATTTT; cdr3_aa: CASSLRVRDTDTQYF; j_call: TRBJ2-3; clone_size: NA; d_call: NA; v_call: TRBV5-1
cdr3_nt: TGTGCCAGCAGTTACTCAACAGGGGAAGCTTTCTTT; cdr3_aa: CASSYSTGEAFF; j_call: TRBJ1-1; clone_size: NA; d_call: NA; v_call: TRBV6-5
cdr3_nt: TGCGCCAGCAGCTTGGCTGGGGAAGTAGATACGCAGTATTTT; cdr3_aa: CASSLAGEVDTQYF; j_call: TRBJ2-3; clone_size: NA; d_call: NA; v_call: TRBV5-1
cdr3_nt: TGTGCCAGCAGCTTGGATCTCCGGGGAAGCACAGATACGCAGTATTTT; cdr3_aa: CASSLDLRGSTDTQYF; j_call: TRBJ2-3; clone_size: once; d_call: NA; v_call: TRBV5-6
cdr3_nt: TGTGCCACCAGTGATCCAGCGAACTATGGCTACACCTTC; cdr3_aa: CATSDPANYGYTF; j_call: TRBJ1-2; clone_size: NA; d_call: NA; v_call: TRBV24-1
cdr3_nt: TGCGCCAGCAGCTTGGTGGGCAGTATGGATTCACCCCTCCACTTT; cdr3_aa: CASSLVGSMDSPLHF; j_call: TRBJ1-6; clone_size: NA; d_call: NA; v_call: TRBV5-1
cdr3_nt: TGCGCCAGCAGCTTGACTGAGCTGGCTGAAGCTTTCTTT; cdr3_aa: CASSLTELAEAFF; j_call: TRBJ1-1; clone_size: NA; d_call: NA; v_call: TRBV5-1
cdr3_nt: TGCGCCAGCAGAGGGTATAATTCACCCCTCCACTTT; cdr3_aa: CASRGYNSPLHF; j_call: TRBJ1-6; clone_size: NA; d_call: NA; v_call: TRBV10-2
cdr3_nt: TGCGCCAGCAGCTTGGACGGACGCAGCTACGAGCAGTACTTC; cdr3_aa: CASSLDGRSYEQYF; j_call: TRBJ2-7; clone_size: NA; d_call: NA; v_call: TRBV5-1
cdr3_nt: TGTGCCAGCAGCCAAGACAGCGAAGAGACCCAGTACTTC; cdr3_aa: CASSQDSEETQYF; j_call: TRBJ2-5; clone_size: NA; d_call: NA; v_call: TRBV3-1/TRBV3-2
cdr3_nt: TGTGCCAGCAGCCAAGATACAGGGAACACCGGGGAGCTGTTTTTT; cdr3_aa: CASSQDTGNTGELFF; j_call: TRBJ2-2; clone_size: NA; d_call: NA; v_call: TRBV3-1/TRBV3-2
cdr3_nt: TGTGCCACCGGCCCGGCCATAGGCAATCAGCCCCAGCATTTT; cdr3_aa: CATGPAIGNQPQHF; j_call: TRBJ1-5; clone_size: NA; d_call: NA; v_call: TRBV15
cdr3_nt: TGTGCCAGCAGCTTCCGACAGGAGGCCGGGGAGCTGTTTTTT; cdr3_aa: CASSFRQEAGELFF; j_call: TRBJ2-2; clone_size: NA; d_call: NA; v_call: TRBV5-4
cdr3_nt: TGTGCCAGCAGCTTGACTGGGACCCATAATTCACCCCTCCACTTT; cdr3_aa: CASSLTGTHNSPLHF; j_call: TRBJ1-6; clone_size: NA; d_call: NA; v_call: TRBV11-2
cdr3_nt: TGCGCCAGCAGCCAAGATCTTCGTATAGGGTTGGATGAGCAGTTCTTC; cdr3_aa: CASSQDLRIGLDEQFF; j_call: TRBJ2-1; clone_size: NA; d_call: NA; v_call: TRBV4-3
cdr3_nt: TGCAGTGCGAGAATCTCCTACGAGCAGTACTTC; cdr3_aa: CSARISYEQYF; j_call: TRBJ2-7; clone_size: NA; d_call: NA; v_call: TRBV20-1
cdr3_nt: TGTGCCAGCAGTCCTTTACTAGCGGGGGCAGCCGATACGCAGTATTTT; cdr3_aa: CASSPLLAGAADTQYF; j_call: TRBJ2-3; clone_size: NA; d_call: TRBD2; v_call: TRBV7-9
cdr3_nt: TGCAGCGTTGGGGTCAGGGCGGGTGAGACCCAGTACTTC; cdr3_aa: CSVGVRAGETQYF; j_call: TRBJ2-5; clone_size: NA; d_call: NA; v_call: TRBV29-1
cdr3_nt: TGTGCCAGCTCACCTACTAGCGGGAGTTACGAGCAGTACTTC; cdr3_aa: CASSPTSGSYEQYF; j_call: TRBJ2-7; clone_size: NA; d_call: TRBD2; v_call: TRBV18
cdr3_nt: TGCAGCGTTTGGACTTACACCGGGGAGCTGTTTTTT; cdr3_aa: CSVWTYTGELFF; j_call: TRBJ2-2; clone_size: NA; d_call: NA; v_call: TRBV29-1
cdr3_nt: TGTGCCAGCAGCTCCTTGACAGTCTCGGGTCCCGGTTTTTGG; cdr3_aa: CASSSLTVSGPGFW; j_call: TRBJ1-1; clone_size: NA; d_call: NA; v_call: TRBV5-6
cdr3_nt: TGTGCCAGCAGACAGATCGGACTAGCGGGGGGGCAAGAGACCCAGTACTTC; cdr3_aa: CASRQIGLAGGQETQYF; j_call: TRBJ2-5; clone_size: NA; d_call: TRBD2; v_call: TRBV7-9
cdr3_nt: TGTGCCAGCAGCAATGGGGGGACCGCGAACACCGGGGAGCTGTTTTTT; cdr3_aa: CASSNGGTANTGELFF; j_call: TRBJ2-2; clone_size: once; d_call: NA; v_call: TRBV7-2
cdr3_nt: TGTGCCAGCAGTCCGCGGGGGGGGGCGCTTGGAGAAAAACTGTTTTTT; cdr3_aa: CASSPRGGALGEKLFF; j_call: TRBJ1-4; clone_size: once; d_call: NA; v_call: TRBV27
cdr3_nt: TGTGCCAGCAGTTACTCGGGAGGGCTGGACGGCTACACCTTC; cdr3_aa: CASSYSGGLDGYTF; j_call: TRBJ1-2; clone_size: NA; d_call: NA; v_call: TRBV6-2/TRBV6-3
cdr3_nt: TGCGCCAGCAGCTCTGGCCCGTCCCTGGATACGCAGTATTTT; cdr3_aa: CASSSGPSLDTQYF; j_call: TRBJ2-3; clone_size: NA; d_call: NA; v_call: TRBV5-1
cdr3_nt: TGTGCCAGCAGCTTCTTACGGACAGGGCCCCAAGAGACCCAGTACTTC; cdr3_aa: CASSFLRTGPQETQYF; j_call: TRBJ2-5; clone_size: NA; d_call: TRBD1; v_call: TRBV7-9
cdr3_nt: TGTGCCAGCAGTGGAGAGGCCTCCCCGCGGAAGTTCTTC; cdr3_aa: CASSGEASPRKFF; j_call: TRBJ2-1; clone_size: NA; d_call: NA; v_call: TRBV2
cdr3_nt: TGTGCCAGCAGTTATTGGTCCAATTCGGATAAAGAGACCCAGTACTTC; cdr3_aa: CASSYWSNSDKETQYF; j_call: TRBJ2-5; clone_size: NA; d_call: NA; v_call: TRBV6-5
cdr3_nt: TGCGCCAGCAGTGAGTCGATGGGACAGGGAGCTGGAAACACCATATATTTT; cdr3_aa: CASSESMGQGAGNTIYF; j_call: TRBJ1-3; clone_size: NA; d_call: TRBD1; v_call: TRBV10-2
cdr3_nt: TGTGCCAGCAGTTACTCACGGACAGGGGATCAGCCCCAGCATTTT; cdr3_aa: CASSYSRTGDQPQHF; j_call: TRBJ1-5; clone_size: NA; d_call: TRBD1; v_call: TRBV6-2/TRBV6-3
cdr3_nt: TGTGCCAGCAGCTTATTGGCTAGCGGGGGCCCTCGGTTTTACGAGCAGTACTTC; cdr3_aa: CASSLLASGGPRFYEQYF; j_call: TRBJ2-7; clone_size: NA; d_call: TRBD2; v_call: TRBV13
cdr3_nt: TGTGCTAGTGGGTGGGGACAGGGAGAACATATGAACACTGAAGCTTTCTTT; cdr3_aa: CASGWGQGEHMNTEAFF; j_call: TRBJ1-1; clone_size: NA; d_call: TRBD1; v_call: TRBV12-5
cdr3_nt: TGTGCCGCGAGATGGGACACTGAAGCTTTCTTT; cdr3_aa: CAARWDTEAFF; j_call: TRBJ1-1; clone_size: NA; d_call: NA; v_call: TRBV19
cdr3_nt: TGTGCCAGCAGCCTTAGCCGGGACAGTTATGCAACTAATGAAAAACTGTTTTTT; cdr3_aa: CASSLSRDSYATNEKLFF; j_call: TRBJ1-4; clone_size: NA; d_call: TRBD1; v_call: TRBV27
cdr3_nt: TGTGCCAGCGGAGGACAGGGGGCAACAGATACGCAGTATTTT; cdr3_aa: CASGGQGATDTQYF; j_call: TRBJ2-3; clone_size: NA; d_call: TRBD1; v_call: TRBV27
cdr3_nt: TGCAGCGGAGCGACAGGGGCCGGAAACACCATATATTTT; cdr3_aa: CSGATGAGNTIYF; j_call: TRBJ1-3; clone_size: NA; d_call: TRBD1; v_call: TRBV29-1
cdr3_nt: TGCGCCAGCAGCCAATTTTCCGCCAGAAAAGCCTTTAACTATGGCTACACCTTC; cdr3_aa: CASSQFSARKAFNYGYTF; j_call: TRBJ1-2; clone_size: NA; d_call: NA; v_call: TRBV4-1
cdr3_nt: TGTGCCAGCAGCGCTACAGGGGAGAGTGAAAAACTGTTTTTT; cdr3_aa: CASSATGESEKLFF; j_call: TRBJ1-4; clone_size: NA; d_call: TRBD1; v_call: TRBV7-9
cdr3_nt: TGCAGCGTTGCCGGATGGGGGGCCGGAACTTATGGCTACACCTTC; cdr3_aa: CSVAGWGAGTYGYTF; j_call: TRBJ1-2; clone_size: NA; d_call: NA; v_call: TRBV29-1
cdr3_nt: TGTGCCAGTAGTATGACCGGGGACAATCAGCCCCAGCATTTT; cdr3_aa: CASSMTGDNQPQHF; j_call: TRBJ1-5; clone_size: few; d_call: NA; v_call: TRBV19
cdr3_nt: TGTGCCAGCAGCTTACGAAACAGGGGACTGGATGAAAAACTGTTTTTT; cdr3_aa: CASSLRNRGLDEKLFF; j_call: TRBJ1-4; clone_size: NA; d_call: TRBD1; v_call: TRBV5-5
cdr3_nt: TGCGCCCCGGAACTCCTATATGGCTACACCTTC; cdr3_aa: CAPELLYGYTF; j_call: TRBJ1-2; clone_size: few; d_call: NA; v_call: TRBV5-1
cdr3_nt: TGTGCCAGCAGCTTAGCTCCCGCGGCCAGGAACTATGGCTACACCTTC; cdr3_aa: CASSLAPAARNYGYTF; j_call: TRBJ1-2; clone_size: NA; d_call: NA; v_call: TRBV7-2
cdr3_nt: TGTGCCAGCAGTGTCCGGGACGACTACAATGAGCAGTTCTTC; cdr3_aa: CASSVRDDYNEQFF; j_call: TRBJ2-1; clone_size: NA; d_call: NA; v_call: TRBV2
cdr3_nt: TGTGCCAGTAGCAACTTGGGACTTTGGAGCCAAGAGACCCAGTACTTC; cdr3_aa: CASSNLGLWSQETQYF; j_call: TRBJ2-5; clone_size: NA; d_call: NA; v_call: TRBV19
cdr3_nt: TGTGCCAGCTCACCCGGCGGGACAGGGGACTCACCCCTCCACTTT; cdr3_aa: CASSPGGTGDSPLHF; j_call: TRBJ1-6; clone_size: NA; d_call: TRBD1; v_call: TRBV18
cdr3_nt: TGTGCCAGCAGTGAAAGAGGGTATGTGAGCCTAGCCTACAATGAGCAGTTCTTC; cdr3_aa: CASSERGYVSLAYNEQFF; j_call: TRBJ2-1; clone_size: NA; d_call: NA; v_call: TRBV2
cdr3_nt: TGTGCCAGCAGCGCCGGGGGGAATAGCAATCAGCCCCAGCATTTT; cdr3_aa: CASSAGGNSNQPQHF; j_call: TRBJ1-5; clone_size: NA; d_call: NA; v_call: TRBV11-1
cdr3_nt: TGTGCCAGCAGCTCAACAACAGGTTCTGGAAACACCATATATTTT; cdr3_aa: CASSSTTGSGNTIYF; j_call: TRBJ1-3; clone_size: NA; d_call: NA; v_call: TRBV7-2